The rows below give T cell receptor beta chains drawn from one sample of a study of cytomegalovirus exposure and HLA in healthy donors. The data were produced by immunoSEQ multiplex PCR, yet TCRdb's version contains in-frame clones alone and is incomplete. This sample carries 130,000 or so clones, 82% of them seen once, and the ten largest clones take about 7.4%. The specimen was PBMCs. These receptors came from a woman between 50 and 59 years old in good health and CMV-seropositive. CDR3s include the opening cysteine and the closing phenylalanine or tryptophan. The D gene is left open where the match is weak. Size is omitted from some rows. Given values are once, few, many or a class for expanded clones.

J: TRBJ2-6; D: TRBD1; size: -; V: TRBV27; CDR3: CASTKLGQGAGANVLTF; DNA: TGTGCCAGCACCAAATTAGGACAGGGGGCTGGGGCCAACGTCCTGACTTTC
J: TRBJ2-6; D: -; size: once; V: TRBV27; CDR3: CASYTLRSGANVLTF; DNA: TGTGCCAGCTACACTTTGAGGTCTGGGGCCAACGTCCTGACTTTC
J: TRBJ2-7; D: -; size: -; V: TRBV9; CDR3: CASSVEPGTYEQYF; DNA: TGTGCCAGCAGCGTAGAGCCAGGAACCTACGAGCAGTACTTC
J: TRBJ1-2; D: TRBD1; size: -; V: TRBV7-2; CDR3: CASSLQAGGYGYTF; DNA: TGTGCCAGCAGCTTACAGGCAGGGGGTTATGGCTACACCTTC
J: TRBJ1-4; D: -; size: -; V: TRBV5-1; CDR3: CASSRTTNPEGLFF; DNA: TGCGCCAGCAGCAGGACCACCAACCCGGAGGGACTGTTTTTT
J: TRBJ1-3; D: TRBD1; size: -; V: TRBV18; CDR3: CASSRDRNSGNTIYF; DNA: TGTGCCAGCTCACGGGACAGGAACTCTGGAAACACCATATATTTT
J: TRBJ2-1; D: -; size: -; V: TRBV7-3; CDR3: CASSPNRDTSSYNEQFF; DNA: TGTGCCAGCAGCCCTAACCGGGACACGAGCTCCTACAATGAGCAGTTCTTC
J: TRBJ2-2; D: TRBD2; size: -; V: TRBV28; CDR3: CASSLRRTSSSTGELFF; DNA: TGTGCCAGCAGTTTAAGAAGGACTAGCAGTAGCACCGGGGAGCTGTTTTTT
J: TRBJ1-4; D: -; size: -; V: TRBV10-2; CDR3: CASSESADSLEKLFF; DNA: TGCGCCAGCAGTGAGTCAGCGGACAGTCTGGAAAAACTGTTTTTT
J: TRBJ1-3; D: -; size: -; V: TRBV6-1; CDR3: CASREQNYSGNTIYF; DNA: TGTGCCAGCAGGGAACAGAATTACTCTGGAAACACCATATATTTT
J: TRBJ2-5; D: -; size: few; V: TRBV6-1; CDR3: CASSTSRGQQETQYF; DNA: TGTGCCAGCAGTACCTCTCGGGGTCAGCAAGAGACCCAGTACTTC
J: TRBJ1-1; D: TRBD1; size: -; V: TRBV6-5; CDR3: CASSSLGQLRTEAFF; DNA: TGTGCCAGCAGTTCCCTGGGACAGCTAAGAACTGAAGCTTTCTTT
J: TRBJ1-1; D: TRBD1; size: -; V: TRBV7-6; CDR3: CASSPLGDRETFF; DNA: TGTGCCAGCAGCCCCTTAGGGGACAGGGAGACTTTCTTT
J: TRBJ2-2; D: -; size: -; V: TRBV7-3; CDR3: CASSFGLNTGELFF; DNA: TGTGCCAGCAGCTTCGGACTAAACACCGGGGAGCTGTTTTTT
J: TRBJ2-7; D: -; size: -; V: TRBV6-9; CDR3: CASSLNVGSYEQYF; DNA: TGTGCCAGCAGCCTAAATGTCGGGTCCTACGAGCAGTACTTC
J: TRBJ2-7; D: -; size: once; V: TRBV6-5; CDR3: CASSYGASGYEQYF; DNA: TGTGCCAGCAGTTACGGGGCGTCCGGGTACGAGCAGTACTTC
J: TRBJ2-7; D: TRBD2; size: -; V: TRBV4-3; CDR3: CASSQTPGLAGGLYEQYF; DNA: TGCGCCAGCAGCCAAACCCCGGGACTAGCGGGGGGGCTCTACGAGCAGTACTTC
J: TRBJ1-4; D: -; size: -; V: TRBV19; CDR3: CASTRGDSNEKLFF; DNA: TGTGCCAGTACCCGAGGGGACTCTAATGAAAAACTGTTTTTT
J: TRBJ1-4; D: TRBD1; size: -; V: TRBV7-8; CDR3: CASSGWRWDRDESDNEKLFF; DNA: TGTGCCAGCAGCGGCTGGAGGTGGGACAGGGACGAGTCGGATAATGAAAAACTGTTTTTT
J: TRBJ1-2; D: TRBD1; size: -; V: TRBV9; CDR3: CASSQSRGDRGGSGYTF; DNA: TGTGCCAGCAGCCAAAGCCGTGGGGACAGGGGGGGTAGTGGCTACACCTTC
J: TRBJ2-5; D: -; size: -; V: TRBV7-6; CDR3: CASSRNAGAVETQYF; DNA: TGTGCCAGCAGCCGGAACGCGGGGGCCGTAGAGACCCAGTACTTC
J: TRBJ2-3; D: TRBD2; size: -; V: TRBV10-2; CDR3: CASSESRTSGSAKDTQYF; DNA: TGCGCCAGCAGTGAGTCCAGGACTAGCGGGAGCGCTAAAGATACGCAGTATTTT
J: TRBJ2-3; D: TRBD2; size: -; V: TRBV28; CDR3: CASSLWLVGGARTDTQYF; DNA: TGTGCCAGCAGTTTATGGCTCGTCGGGGGGGCCCGCACAGATACGCAGTATTTT
J: TRBJ2-7; D: -; size: -; V: TRBV15; CDR3: CATSRTRGYEQYF; DNA: TGTGCCACCAGCAGGACCCGGGGGTACGAGCAGTACTTC
J: TRBJ2-7; D: -; size: -; V: TRBV2; CDR3: CASSPQAEYEQYF; DNA: TGTGCCAGCAGTCCTCAGGCAGAGTACGAGCAGTACTTC
J: TRBJ2-7; D: -; size: once; V: TRBV2; CDR3: CASSEFQEFHEQYF; DNA: TGTGCCAGCAGTGAATTCCAGGAATTCCACGAGCAGTACTTC
J: TRBJ1-5; D: -; size: -; V: TRBV6-5; CDR3: CASRYRLGDNQPQHF; DNA: TGTGCCAGCAGATACAGGTTAGGGGACAATCAGCCCCAGCATTTT
J: TRBJ1-1; D: -; size: -; V: TRBV9; CDR3: CASSVGPPNTEAFF; DNA: TGTGCCAGCAGCGTAGGGCCCCCGAACACTGAAGCTTTCTTT
J: TRBJ1-4; D: TRBD1; size: -; V: TRBV27; CDR3: CASSSPSQGAGEKLFF; DNA: TGTGCCAGCAGTTCCCCCTCTCAGGGGGCAGGGGAAAAACTGTTTTTT
J: TRBJ2-6; D: -; size: -; V: TRBV2; CDR3: CAIPATGNYGANVLTF; DNA: TGTGCCATCCCGGCTACAGGGAATTATGGGGCCAACGTCCTGACTTTC
J: TRBJ1-1; D: -; size: -; V: TRBV5-4; CDR3: CASSLESRDTEAFF; DNA: TGTGCCAGCAGCTTGGAAAGTAGGGACACTGAGGCTTTCTTT